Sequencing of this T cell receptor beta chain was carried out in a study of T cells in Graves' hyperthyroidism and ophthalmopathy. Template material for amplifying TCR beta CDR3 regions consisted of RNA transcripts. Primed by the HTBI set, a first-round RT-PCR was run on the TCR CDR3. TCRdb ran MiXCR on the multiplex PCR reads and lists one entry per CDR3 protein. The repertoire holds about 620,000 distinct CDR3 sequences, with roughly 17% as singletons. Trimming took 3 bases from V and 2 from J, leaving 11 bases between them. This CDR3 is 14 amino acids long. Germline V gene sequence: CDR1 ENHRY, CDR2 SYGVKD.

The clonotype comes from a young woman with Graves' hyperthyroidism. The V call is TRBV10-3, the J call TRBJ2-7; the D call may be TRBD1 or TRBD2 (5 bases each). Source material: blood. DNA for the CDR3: TGTGCCATCAGTGATGGGACGGGGACCTACGAGCAGTACTTC. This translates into CAISDGTGTYEQYF.